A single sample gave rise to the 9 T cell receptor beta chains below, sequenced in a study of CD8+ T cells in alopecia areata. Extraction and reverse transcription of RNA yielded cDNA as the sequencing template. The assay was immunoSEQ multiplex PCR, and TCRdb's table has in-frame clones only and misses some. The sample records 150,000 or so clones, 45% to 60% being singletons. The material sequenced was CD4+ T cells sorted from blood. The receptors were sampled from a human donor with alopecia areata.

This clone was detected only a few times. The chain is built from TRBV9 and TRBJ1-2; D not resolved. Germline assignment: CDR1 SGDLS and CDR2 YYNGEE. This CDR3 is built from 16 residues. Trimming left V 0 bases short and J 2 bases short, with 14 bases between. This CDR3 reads CASSVGGTAGNYGYTF. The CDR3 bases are TGTGCCAGCAGCGTAGGAGGTACGGCGGGGAACTATGGCTACACCTTC.

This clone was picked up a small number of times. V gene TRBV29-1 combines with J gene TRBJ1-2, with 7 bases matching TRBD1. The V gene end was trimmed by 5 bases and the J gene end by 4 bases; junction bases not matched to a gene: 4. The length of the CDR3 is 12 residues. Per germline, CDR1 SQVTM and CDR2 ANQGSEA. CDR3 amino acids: CSVPGQLYGYTF. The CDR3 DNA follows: TGCAGCGTTCCGGGACAGCTCTATGGCTACACCTTC.

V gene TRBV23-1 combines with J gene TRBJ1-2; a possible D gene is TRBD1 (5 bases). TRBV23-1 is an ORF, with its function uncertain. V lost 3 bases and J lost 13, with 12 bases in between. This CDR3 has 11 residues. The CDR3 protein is CASSQETEGTF. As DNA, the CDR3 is TGCGCCAGCAGTCAGGAGACAGAGGGCACCTTC.

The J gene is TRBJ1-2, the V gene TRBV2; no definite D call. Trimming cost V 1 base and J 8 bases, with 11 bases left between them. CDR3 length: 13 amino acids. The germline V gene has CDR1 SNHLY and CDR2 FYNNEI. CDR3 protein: CASSEEEVVGYTF. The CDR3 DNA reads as TGTGCCAGCAGTGAAGAGGAGGTCGTAGGCTACACCTTC.

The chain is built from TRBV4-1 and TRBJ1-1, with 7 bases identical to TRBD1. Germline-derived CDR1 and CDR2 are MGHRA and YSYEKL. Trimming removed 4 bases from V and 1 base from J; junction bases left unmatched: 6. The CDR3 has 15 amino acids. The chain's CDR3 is CASSRAGTANTEAFF. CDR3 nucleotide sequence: TGCGCCAGCAGCCGAGCAGGGACAGCGAACACTGAAGCTTTCTTT.

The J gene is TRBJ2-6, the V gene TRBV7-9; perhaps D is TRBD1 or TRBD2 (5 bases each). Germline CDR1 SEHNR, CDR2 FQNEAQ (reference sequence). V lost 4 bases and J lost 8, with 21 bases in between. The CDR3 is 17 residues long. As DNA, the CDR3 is TGTGCCAGCAGCTCACCCGGGACGGGATTGTCCTCCAACGTCCTGACTTTC. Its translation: CASSSPGTGLSSNVLTF.

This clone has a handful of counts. CDR3 loop: CASSFGLREVEFF. The CDR3 coding sequence is TGTGCCAGCAGCTTCGGCCTGCGGGAGGTAGAGTTCTTC. The chain joins TRBV11-2 to TRBJ2-1; 8 bases match TRBD2. This CDR3 has 13 amino acids. Germline CDR1 reads SGHAT; CDR2 reads FQNNGV. With 3 bases clipped from V and 14 bases from J, the junction kept 9 bases outside the gene matches. Looking up the rest from reference TRBV11-2 and TRBJ2-1 gives the full variable domain: EAGVAQSPRYKIIEKRQSVAFWCNPISGHATLYWYQQILGQGPKLLIQFQNNGVVDDSQLPKDRFSAERLKGVDSTLKIQPAKLEDSAVYLCASSFGLREVEFFGPGTRLTVL.

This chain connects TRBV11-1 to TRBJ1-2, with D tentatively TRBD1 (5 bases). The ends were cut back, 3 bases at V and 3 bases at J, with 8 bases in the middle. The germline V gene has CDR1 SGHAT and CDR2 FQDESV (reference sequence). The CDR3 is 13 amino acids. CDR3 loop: CASSFTGYYGYTF. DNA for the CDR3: TGTGCCAGCAGCTTCACAGGATACTATGGCTACACCTTC.

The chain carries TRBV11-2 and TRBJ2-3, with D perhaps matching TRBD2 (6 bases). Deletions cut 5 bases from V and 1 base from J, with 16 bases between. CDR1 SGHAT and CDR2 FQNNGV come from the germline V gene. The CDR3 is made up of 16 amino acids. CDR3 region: CASSEKGLAGTDTQYF. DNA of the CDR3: TGTGCCAGCAGCGAAAAGGGACTGGCGGGCACAGATACGCAGTATTTT.